This entry lists 25 T cell receptor beta chains sequenced from one sample in a study of T cell repertoires in cytomegalovirus infection. TCRdb re-derived calls from the reads in MiXCR, one entry per CDR3 protein. The repertoire includes some 600,000 distinct CDR3 sequences, 20% to 25% of them detected once, and under 8.5% sits in the top ten. The sequenced sample was CD8+ T cells from PBMCs. The receptors come from a human donor in good health (CMV status not recorded). Some clones in this sample may be carry-over from other donors' samples.

A remark on this clonotype: A much larger clone differs from this one at a single base, so this may be a read error. This chain links TRBV14 with TRBJ2-6; D remains unclear. CDR3 length: 15 amino acids. Germline-derived CDR1 and CDR2 are SGHDN and FVKESK. CDR3 protein: CASSPYPDGTNVLTF. DNA of the CDR3: TGTGCCAGCAGCCCTTACCCTGATGGGACCAACGTCCTGACTTTC.

This clonotype was detected a few times. DNA for the CDR3: TGCAGCCACGTTGCGAGGGACAGGAACTATGGCTACACCTTC. This gives the protein CSHVARDRNYGYTF. The rearrangement links TRBV29-1 to TRBJ1-2; 8 bases agree with TRBD1. The germline V gene has CDR1 SQVTM and CDR2 ANQGSEA. V gave up 8 bases and J gave up 2 bases; unmatched junction bases: 10. This CDR3 spans 14 amino acids.

The table lists this clonotype with a few counts. The chain employs TRBV6-1 and TRBJ2-7, with D perhaps TRBD1 (6 bases). V shed 6 bases and J shed 5 bases, with 14 bases lying between them. CDR1 MNHNS and CDR2 SASEGT come from the germline V gene. There are 13 residues in the CDR3. CDR3 in amino acids: CASSANRVHEQYV. Written as DNA, the CDR3 is TGTGCCAGCAGCGCAAACAGGGTTCACGAGCAGTACGTC.

The chain combines TRBV28 with TRBJ1-3; D remains unclear. V dropped 1 base and J dropped 1 base, with 8 bases sitting between them. CDR1 is MDHEN and CDR2 is SYDVKM in the germline V gene. The CDR3 covers 15 residues. In DNA form, the CDR3 reads TGTGCCAGCAGTTTATTGAGTCGTTCTGGAAACACCATATATTTT. This codes for CASSLLSRSGNTIYF.

This clonotype occurred a few times. The chain combines TRBV23-1 with TRBJ2-7; perhaps TRBD1 as D (7 bases). Being an ORF, TRBV23-1 has a function that is uncertain. Trimming shortened V by 1 base and J by 3 bases, and 13 bases separated the two germline ends. This CDR3 contains 15 residues. The CDR3 loop is CASSQCQGGDYEQYV. CDR3 coding DNA: TGCGCCAGCAGTCAATGTCAGGGGGGAGACTACGAGCAGTACGTC.

This clonotype has ten or more counts. V and J are TRBV5-1 and TRBJ1-1; possible D gene TRBD1, 6 bases. The CDR3 contains 15 residues. Germline CDR1 is SGHRS and CDR2 is YFSETQ. Trimming shortened V by 4 bases and J by 3 bases, and 16 bases separated the two germline ends. The DNA of the CDR3 is TGCGCCAGCAGCCTGGACAGTTTCTCCTACACTGAAGCTTTCTTT. It yields the protein CASSLDSFSYTEAFF.

This chain connects TRBV5-6 to TRBJ2-1; D is unclear. The CDR3 loop spans 13 amino acids. Trimming pared 0 bases from V and 13 bases from J, leaving 14 bases between. Germline values: CDR1 SGHDT, CDR2 YYEEEE. The CDR3 nucleotides are TGTGCCAGCAGCTTGGGATTTGCGGCTTTTCAGTTCTTC. This encodes CASSLGFAAFQFF.

This clonotype was seen a handful of times. V usage is TRBV20-1 and J usage is TRBJ2-7; 8 bases align to TRBD1. The germline V gene has CDR1 DFQATT and CDR2 SNEGSKA (reference sequence). The junction had 16 bases not matched to a gene; V was cut back by 3 bases and J by 0 bases. This CDR3 comprises 18 residues. The CDR3 nucleotides are TGCAGTGCTAGTCCGCCTTACTTGACAGGGGTCAGCTCCTACGAGCAGTACGTC. Amino acid sequence: CSASPPYLTGVSSYEQYV.

On this clonotype: The conserved phenylalanine or tryptophan normally closing the CDR3 is absent here, so this likely arose from a read error. The gene calls are TRBV27 and TRBJ1-1; D gene ambiguous. The germline V and J ends were trimmed by 8 bases and 4 bases, with 8 bases remaining between them. The CDR3 length is 11 residues. The germline CDR1 and CDR2 sequences are MNHEY and SMNVEV (reference sequence). CDR3 DNA: TGTGCCAGCTCTTGGGGCACTGAAGCTTTCTAT. This codes for CASSWGTEAFY.

The rearrangement joins TRBV12-3 or TRBV12-4 to TRBJ2-1; D may be TRBD1 (6 bases). This CDR3 contains 18 residues. V lost 10 bases to trimming and J lost 4 bases, with 29 bases between them. The CDR3 spells CANRAAAYYPELYNEQFF. CDR3 in DNA: TGTGCCAACAGGGCGGCTGCTTACTATCCGGAGCTTTACAATGAGCAGTTCTTC.

Details on this clonotype: Since a much larger clone is just one base distant, this may be a read error. The V call is TRBV6-2 or TRBV6-3, the J call TRBJ2-7, with D perhaps TRBD2 (6 bases). This CDR3 comprises 17 residues. From germline, CDR1 is MNHEY and CDR2 SVGEGT. The CDR3 is CAGSYRGGALLPYEQYV. In nucleotides, the CDR3 is TGTGCCGGCAGTTACCGGGGCGGGGCCCTGCTTCCCTACGAGCAGTACGTC.

This chain joins TRBV19 and TRBJ1-2, with D maybe TRBD1 (5 bases). The V end was cut by 5 bases, the J end by 2 bases, with 12 bases between. The CDR3 is 14 amino acids. CDR1 is LNHDA, CDR2 SQIVND, per germline (reference sequence). In nucleotides, the CDR3 is TGTGCCAGTAGTTTCGGGACTTCGAACTATGGCTACACCTTC. Translating gives CASSFGTSNYGYTF.

As concerns this clonotype: A much larger clone lies a single base off, so this may be a read error. J is TRBJ2-5 and V is TRBV7-2, with 7 positions matching TRBD2. The CDR3 has 16 residues. Germline lookup yields CDR1 SGHTA and CDR2 FQGNSA. The DNA for the CDR3 is TGTGCCAGCAACTTAACCGACCGGACTAGTCTAGGGACCCAGTACTTC. Protein sequence: CASNLTDRTSLGTQYF.

This clonotype has a count of ten or more. This chain joins TRBV2 and TRBJ2-6; D remains ambiguous. The CDR3 is 13 residues long. Trimming took 8 bases from V and 1 from J, leaving 6 bases between them. CDR1 is SNHLY, CDR2 FYNNEI, per germline. The CDR3 spells CASPPSGANVLTF. The CDR3 DNA reads TGTGCCAGCCCCCCTTCTGGGGCCAACGTCCTGACTTTC.

The CDR3 DNA is TGTGCCAGCAGCCCCCACGCCCTAGGGACTGAAGCTTTCTTT. This sequence encodes CASSPHALGTEAFF. The chain employs TRBV7-9 and TRBJ1-1; D gene ambiguous. V lost 5 bases and J lost 5, with 15 bases in between. Germline loops: CDR1 SEHNR, CDR2 FQNEAQ (reference sequence). This CDR3 has 14 amino acids.

This clonotype was counted ten times or more. V and J are TRBV7-2 and TRBJ2-2; 11 bases agree with TRBD2. The length of the CDR3 is 19 residues. Trimming took 2 bases from V and 4 from J; bases not matched to a gene: 12. Germline-derived CDR1 and CDR2 are SGHTA and FQGNSA. In DNA form, the CDR3 reads TGTGCCAGCAGCTTAACCATTAGCGGGGGGGCGATCGGCACCGGGGAGCTGTTTTTT. This translates into CASSLTISGGAIGTGELFF.

The CDR3 DNA follows: TGTGCCAGCAGATCGGAGGGAGTCCGGGAGACCCAGTACTTC. Translated: CASRSEGVRETQYF. The chain couples TRBV7-9 to TRBJ2-5; the D gene is possibly TRBD2 (6 bases). The CDR3 loop spans 14 amino acids. Trimming took 6 bases from V and 5 from J, leaving 16 bases between them. Germline V gene data show CDR1 as SEHNR and CDR2 as FQNEAQ (reference sequence).

This clonotype was seen only a few times. The chain joins TRBV14 to TRBJ1-2; D may be TRBD1 (6 bases). The V end lost 4 bases, the J end lost 2 bases, and 17 bases lay between the germline ends. The CDR3 is made up of 16 amino acids. Germline-derived CDR1 and CDR2 are SGHDN and FVKESK. As DNA, the CDR3 is TGTGCCAGCAGCCCCCTCTGGGGGGCGGAGAACTATGGCTACACCTTC. It codes for CASSPLWGAENYGYTF.

The chain employs TRBV6-8 and TRBJ2-2; 7 bases match TRBD1. The germline gives CDR1 MNHGY, CDR2 SAAAGT. The CDR3 spans 17 residues. V lost 0 bases, J lost 4 bases, and 8 bases stayed unmatched. DNA of the CDR3: TGTGCCAGCAGTTACTCCCCCACAGGGGATGGCACCGGGGAGCTGTTTTTT. This codes for CASSYSPTGDGTGELFF.

This clonotype was detected many times. J is TRBJ2-1 and V is TRBV7-9; TRBD2 agrees at 8 bases. The CDR3 totals 15 residues. Germline CDR1 is SEHNR and CDR2 is FQNEAQ (reference sequence). The V and J ends lost 4 bases and 3 bases, in that order; junction bases with no gene match: 5. CDR3 DNA sequence: TGTGCCAGCAGCTCCCCGGGACTAGTCTACAATGAGCAGTTCTTC. This gives the protein CASSSPGLVYNEQFF.

This clonotype appeared a few times. J is TRBJ1-5 and V is TRBV2; 9 bases are shared with TRBD1. The V segment lost 8 bases and the J segment 1 base; nucleotides outside the gene matches: 6. The V gene's germline CDR1 is SNHLY and CDR2 FYNNEI. This CDR3 contains 15 residues. The CDR3 sequence: CASERGTGSNQPQHF. Written as DNA, the CDR3 is TGTGCCAGCGAGAGGGGGACAGGGAGCAATCAGCCCCAGCATTTT.

This chain uses TRBV27 with TRBJ1-4; D unclear. This CDR3 spans 13 amino acids. Looked up from germline, CDR1 is MNHEY and CDR2 is SMNVEV (reference sequence). Trimming took 1 base from V and 4 from J, leaving 4 bases between them. CDR3 in amino acids: CASSLLLNEKLFF. The CDR3 DNA follows: TGTGCCAGCAGTTTATTACTTAATGAAAAACTGTTTTTT.

As concerns this clonotype: One end of the junction fails to match germline, which may point to a read error. V gene TRBV28 combines with J gene TRBJ2-3; 9 positions match TRBD1. This CDR3 has 12 residues. Per germline, CDR1 MDHEN and CDR2 SYDVKM. The CDR3 DNA reads TGTACCAGCAGGGACAGGGCAGATACGCAGTATTTT. Its protein product is CTSRDRADTQYF.

The chain has TRBV11-2 and TRBJ2-1; 15 bases line up with TRBD2. This CDR3 is built from 18 residues. V was pared by 3 bases and J by 5 bases, with 8 bases of the junction left unmatched. CDR1 SGHAT and CDR2 FQNNGV come from the germline V gene. The CDR3 sequence: CASSFPGLAGGRHNEQFF. For the CDR3, the DNA is TGTGCCAGCAGCTTTCCGGGACTAGCGGGGGGCCGCCACAATGAGCAGTTCTTC. Complete variable domain (other parts from reference TRBV11-2 and TRBJ2-1): EAGVAQSPRYKIIEKRQSVAFWCNPISGHATLYWYQQILGQGPKLLIQFQNNGVVDDSQLPKDRFSAERLKGVDSTLKIQPAKLEDSAVYLCASSFPGLAGGRHNEQFFGPGTRLTVL.

This clonotype was recorded many times. The chain has TRBV7-2 and TRBJ1-6; D unresolved. Looked up from germline, CDR1 is SGHTA and CDR2 is FQGNSA. The CDR3 runs to 15 residues. V lost 1 base and J lost 4, with 8 bases in between. For the CDR3, the DNA is TGTGCCAGCAGCTTAGTGATTCCATATAATTCACCCCTCCACTTT. Translation: CASSLVIPYNSPLHF. Full variable domain (outside the CDR3, taken from reference TRBV7-2 and TRBJ1-6): GAGVSQSPSNKVTEKGKDVELRCDPISGHTALYWYRQSLGQGLEFLIYFQGNSAPDKSGLPSDRFSAERTGGSVSTLTIQRTQQEDSAVYLCASSLVIPYNSPLHFGNGTRLTVT.